The clone carrying this T cell receptor beta chain was observed at least ten times. Its antigen is unidentified. TCRdb ran MiXCR on the 5' RACE reads and lists one entry per CDR3 protein. This table has 60,000 or so distinct CDR3 sequences, 9.5% to 14% appearing once. CDR1 DFQATT and CDR2 SNEGSKA come from the germline V gene (reference sequence). The CDR3 is 15 amino acids. V lost 0 bases, J lost 3 bases, and 12 bases lay in between. This record belongs to a study of early T cells in non-severe SARS-CoV-2 infection. Study results and limitations: A preference for anti-spike CD8 responses marked VDJdb matching, which missed private and CD4 specificities.

This clonotype originated in an adult who was a healthcare worker with PCR-confirmed SARS-CoV-2 infection or an uninfected control (not recorded which). The sample consisted of whole blood. The chain couples TRBV20-1 to TRBJ1-5; the D is unclear. The CDR3 region is CSARDRWRVNQPQHF. The CDR3 DNA sequence: TGCAGTGCTAGAGATCGATGGCGAGTCAATCAGCCCCAGCATTTT.